A selection of T cell receptor beta chains follows, all from one sample in a study of cytomegalovirus exposure and HLA in healthy donors. Here immunoSEQ multiplex PCR was the method, and the copy in TCRdb shows in-frame clones only, minus some. The data contain over 150,000 clones, around 90% of them singletons. Material for sequencing was PBMCs. The receptors were sampled from a woman under 30 in good health and CMV-seropositive. Each CDR3 is given with its conserved first and last residue. D genes are given only for firm matches. Size values are once, few and many counts, or a class for expanded clones, and some rows have none.

cdr3_aa,cdr3_nt,clone_size,d_call,j_call,v_call
CASKTSRGNEQFF,TGCGCCAGCAAGACATCCAGGGGGAATGAGCAGTTCTTC,.,TRBD1,TRBJ2-1,TRBV10-1
CASSIGQGAYEQYF,TGTGCCAGTAGTATAGGACAGGGGGCCTACGAGCAGTACTTC,few,TRBD1,TRBJ2-7,TRBV19
CASSQGNAIYF,TGTGCCAGCAGCCAGGGAAACGCCATATATTTT,few,.,TRBJ1-3,TRBV7-9
CASSLGLAPSYEQYF,TGTGCCAGCAGCTTGGGGCTAGCGCCTTCCTACGAGCAGTACTTC,.,.,TRBJ2-7,TRBV7-2
CASSGRGRTSGANVLTF,TGTGCCAGCAGTGGGAGGGGCCGGACCTCTGGGGCCAACGTCCTGACTTTC,.,.,TRBJ2-6,TRBV6-1
CASTRVAGSGYEQYF,TGTGCCAGCACGAGGGTAGCGGGATCGGGCTACGAGCAGTACTTC,.,.,TRBJ2-7,TRBV21-1
CASSQDGPPRGGELFF,TGTGCCAGCAGCCAAGATGGGCCTCCCCGGGGCGGGGAGCTGTTTTTT,.,.,TRBJ2-2,TRBV14
CASSSTSGSFTGELFF,TGTGCCAGCAGCTCTACTAGCGGGAGCTTCACCGGGGAGCTGTTTTTT,.,TRBD2,TRBJ2-2,TRBV5-4
CASSLRQGGTEAFF,TGTGCCAGCAGTTTACGACAGGGAGGCACTGAAGCTTTCTTT,.,TRBD1,TRBJ1-1,TRBV27
CASSRSRSLARTDTQYF,TGTGCCTCCTCCCGGAGCCGGTCCCTCGCCCGCACAGATACGCAGTATTTT,once,.,TRBJ2-3,TRBV2
CSVGESNYGYTF,TGCAGCGTTGGGGAGAGTAACTATGGCTACACCTTC,.,.,TRBJ1-2,TRBV29-1
CASSAPDRLAKNIQYF,TGTGCCAGCAGCGCTCCGGACAGGCTAGCCAAAAACATTCAGTACTTC,few,TRBD1,TRBJ2-4,TRBV11-2
CASSQGLAGLYEQYF,TGCGCCAGCAGCCAAGGTCTAGCGGGCCTCTACGAGCAGTACTTC,.,TRBD2,TRBJ2-7,TRBV4-3
CASSLITSGGTDTQYF,TGTGCCAGCAGTTTGATCACTAGCGGGGGCACAGATACGCAGTATTTT,.,TRBD2,TRBJ2-3,TRBV27
CAWRVVGTGGTGELFF,TGTGCCTGGAGAGTAGTGGGGACAGGGGGCACCGGGGAGCTGTTTTTT,.,TRBD1,TRBJ2-2,TRBV30
CASLPSGGRGGTQYF,TGTGCCAGCCTCCCTAGCGGGGGGAGAGGGGGAACGCAGTATTTT,.,TRBD2,TRBJ2-3,TRBV6-5
CASSSDRSTDTQYF,TGCGCCAGCAGCTCGGACAGGAGCACAGATACGCAGTATTTT,.,TRBD1,TRBJ2-3,TRBV5-1
CASRTPGTGELFF,TGTGCCAGCCGAACCCCGGGGACCGGGGAGCTGTTTTTT,once,.,TRBJ2-2,TRBV5-4
CASSLGGNYGYTF,TGTGCCAGCAGCTTAGGCGGGAACTATGGCTACACCTTC,.,.,TRBJ1-2,TRBV7-9
CASSLGLRTPLYEQYF,TGCGCCAGCAGCTTGGGGCTCCGGACACCTCTATACGAGCAGTACTTC,.,.,TRBJ2-7,TRBV5-1
CASSERDTGELFF,TGTGCCAGCAGTGAGCGGGACACCGGGGAGCTGTTTTTT,few,.,TRBJ2-2,TRBV6-4
CASSWVPGTSEGNEQFF,TGCGCCAGCAGCTGGGTACCCGGGACTAGCGAGGGCAATGAGCAGTTCTTC,.,TRBD2,TRBJ2-1,TRBV5-1